These T cell receptor beta chains were read from a single sample in a study of blood T cell repertoires in COVID-19. Repertoires were generated with immunoSEQ multiplex PCR, while TCRdb's copy carries only in-frame clones and drops some. The data contain around 140,000 clones, more than 75% of them singletons. The sequenced sample consisted of peripheral blood. All receptors come from a man in his fifties with active COVID-19. Both conserved end residues are part of each CDR3. Fields, in order: V gene, D gene, CDR3 length, J gene, clone size, CDR3 protein, CDR3 DNA. The D gene is left open where the match is weak. The size of a clone is reported for some rows only, either as once, few or many, or as a class for expanded clones.

V: TRBV5-1
D: TRBD1
length: 15
J: TRBJ2-1
size: .
CDR3: CASSLVGTGNNEQFF
DNA: TGCGCCAGCAGCTTGGTAGGGACAGGGAACAATGAGCAGTTCTTC

V: TRBV7-8
D: .
length: 15
J: TRBJ1-6
size: .
CDR3: CASSLAVGGNSPLHF
DNA: TGTGCCAGCAGCTTAGCGGTAGGGGGTAATTCACCCCTCCACTTT

V: TRBV6-1
D: .
length: 14
J: TRBJ2-5
size: .
CDR3: CASSEDGAEETQYF
DNA: TGTGCCAGCAGTGAGGATGGGGCCGAAGAGACCCAGTACTTC

V: TRBV24-1
D: TRBD1
length: 15
J: TRBJ2-1
size: .
CDR3: CATSQAGGIWNEQFF
DNA: TGTGCCACCAGTCAGGCAGGGGGAATTTGGAATGAGCAGTTCTTC

V: TRBV10-3
D: .
length: 14
J: TRBJ1-1
size: .
CDR3: CAIRKGGANTEAFF
DNA: TGTGCCATCAGGAAAGGGGGGGCGAACACTGAAGCTTTCTTT

V: TRBV5-5
D: TRBD1
length: 14
J: TRBJ2-7
size: .
CDR3: CASSSGQGSNEQYF
DNA: TGTGCCAGCAGCTCGGGACAGGGTAGCAACGAGCAGTACTTC

V: TRBV11-2
D: .
length: 15
J: TRBJ1-2
size: .
CDR3: CASSLGDTANYGYTF
DNA: TGTGCCAGCAGCTTAGGTGACACAGCTAACTATGGCTACACCTTC

V: TRBV6-5
D: .
length: 15
J: TRBJ2-5
size: .
CDR3: CASSNTRGGAETQYF
DNA: TGTGCCAGCAGTAATACCAGAGGGGGGGCCGAGACCCAGTACTTC

V: TRBV5-6
D: .
length: 13
J: TRBJ1-2
size: .
CDR3: CASSTTGNYGYTF
DNA: TGTGCCAGCAGCACCACTGGTAACTATGGCTACACCTTC

V: TRBV6-5
D: .
length: 12
J: TRBJ2-7
size: once
CDR3: CVVYYSIYEQYF
DNA: TGTGTAGTATACTATTCTATATACGAGCAGTACTTC

V: TRBV5-1
D: .
length: 16
J: TRBJ2-7
size: .
CDR3: CASSLEGAGRSYEQYF
DNA: TGCGCCAGCAGCTTGGAGGGGGCGGGACGATCCTACGAGCAGTACTTC

V: TRBV6-6
D: .
length: 14
J: TRBJ2-7
size: .
CDR3: CASSRILDSYEQYF
DNA: TGTGCCAGCAGTCGGATTCTGGACAGCTACGAGCAGTACTTC

V: TRBV28
D: .
length: 16
J: TRBJ2-7
size: few
CDR3: CASSRISDLGGGEQYF
DNA: TGTGCCAGCAGCCGCATCTCGGACCTTGGGGGAGGAGAGCAGTACTTC

V: TRBV5-1
D: .
length: 13
J: TRBJ2-5
size: .
CDR3: CASSLDREETQYF
DNA: TGCGCCAGCAGCTTGGACAGGGAAGAGACCCAGTACTTC

V: TRBV2
D: .
length: 13
J: TRBJ1-5
size: .
CDR3: CASKTGMVQPQHF
DNA: TGTGCCAGCAAAACCGGGATGGTTCAGCCCCAGCATTTT

V: TRBV5-8
D: TRBD1
length: 14
J: TRBJ1-6
size: .
CDR3: CASSDTQGETPLHF
DNA: TGTGCCAGCAGCGATACTCAGGGGGAAACACCCCTCCACTTT

V: TRBV7-9
D: .
length: 15
J: TRBJ2-7
size: .
CDR3: CASSLGTVSSYEQYF
DNA: TGTGCCAGCAGCTTAGGGACAGTGAGCTCCTACGAGCAGTACTTC

V: TRBV3-1/TRBV3-2
D: .
length: 16
J: TRBJ1-1
size: once
CDR3: CASTHPGGRPFTEAFF
DNA: TGTGCCAGCACCCACCCAGGAGGGAGACCCTTCACTGAAGCTTTCTTT

V: TRBV6-5
D: TRBD1
length: 14
J: TRBJ2-3
size: .
CDR3: CASISGQGTDTQYF
DNA: TGTGCCAGCATTTCGGGACAGGGCACAGATACGCAGTATTTT

V: TRBV18
D: TRBD1
length: 14
J: TRBJ1-4
size: .
CDR3: CASSGTASNEKLFF
DNA: TGTGCCAGCTCAGGGACAGCTTCAAATGAAAAACTGTTTTTT

V: TRBV16
D: .
length: 13
J: TRBJ1-2
size: .
CDR3: CASSPTSHYGYTF
DNA: TGTGCCAGCAGCCCAACATCTCACTATGGCTACACCTTC

V: TRBV11-2
D: .
length: 13
J: TRBJ1-3
size: .
CDR3: CASSLNAGNTIYF
DNA: TGTGCCAGCAGCCTAAATGCTGGAAACACCATATATTTT

V: TRBV9
D: TRBD1
length: 16
J: TRBJ1-2
size: .
CDR3: CASSGQQGAPINGYTF
DNA: TGTGCCAGCAGCGGCCAACAGGGGGCTCCGATTAATGGCTACACCTTC

V: TRBV30
D: TRBD2
length: 17
J: TRBJ2-5
size: .
CDR3: CAWSAEAGGGGGPAQYF
DNA: TGTGCCTGGAGTGCTGAAGCCGGGGGGGGCGGGGGCCCTGCCCAGTACTTC

V: TRBV7-8
D: .
length: 16
J: TRBJ2-3
size: .
CDR3: CASSLVIRQPYDTQYF
DNA: TGTGCCAGCAGCTTAGTAATTAGACAGCCATACGATACGCAGTATTTT

V: TRBV4-1
D: .
length: 16
J: TRBJ1-5
size: .
CDR3: CASSAGAGSDNQPQHF
DNA: TGCGCCAGCAGCGCGGGAGCAGGGAGTGACAATCAGCCCCAGCATTTT

V: TRBV7-2
D: .
length: 16
J: TRBJ1-3
size: .
CDR3: CASSPGGGSSGNTIYF
DNA: TGTGCCAGCAGCCCGGGAGGGGGGAGCTCTGGAAACACCATATATTTT

V: TRBV7-9
D: TRBD2
length: 15
J: TRBJ2-5
size: .
CDR3: CASSPRGLAQETQYF
DNA: TGTGCCAGCAGCCCTCGTGGACTAGCCCAAGAGACCCAGTACTTC

V: TRBV2
D: .
length: 11
J: TRBJ2-7
size: .
CDR3: CASRDRGRQDF
DNA: TGTGCCAGCAGGGACCGAGGACGACAGGACTTC

V: TRBV5-1
D: TRBD2
length: 17
J: TRBJ2-3
size: .
CDR3: CASSSTGTSGGTDTQYF
DNA: TGCGCCAGCAGCTCAACCGGGACTAGCGGGGGGACAGATACGCAGTATTTT

V: TRBV2
D: .
length: 15
J: TRBJ2-1
size: .
CDR3: CASAPARVLRDEQFF
DNA: TGTGCCAGCGCTCCGGCGCGGGTCCTTAGGGATGAGCAGTTCTTC

V: TRBV2
D: .
length: 13
J: TRBJ2-7
size: .
CDR3: CASSPASSYEQYF
DNA: TGTGCCAGCAGTCCCGCGAGCTCCTACGAGCAGTACTTC

V: TRBV29-1
D: .
length: 12
J: TRBJ2-5
size: .
CDR3: CSVGMGGETQYF
DNA: TGCAGCGTGGGTATGGGGGGAGAGACCCAGTACTTC

V: TRBV5-1
D: TRBD2
length: 12
J: TRBJ2-5
size: .
CDR3: CASSLERGTQYF
DNA: TGCGCCAGCAGCTTGGAGCGGGGGACCCAGTACTTC

V: TRBV5-4
D: TRBD1
length: 15
J: TRBJ1-2
size: .
CDR3: CASSSQKRTGTGYTF
DNA: TGTGCCAGCAGCTCCCAAAAGCGGACAGGGACTGGCTACACCTTC

V: TRBV2
D: .
length: 14
J: TRBJ1-1
size: .
CDR3: CASSVSVLNTEAFF
DNA: TGTGCCAGCAGTGTGTCAGTCCTGAACACTGAAGCTTTCTTT

V: TRBV2
D: TRBD1
length: 13
J: TRBJ1-2
size: once
CDR3: CASSGTGSYGYTF
DNA: TGTGCCAGCAGTGGGACAGGGAGCTATGGCTACACCTTC

V: TRBV20-1
D: TRBD2
length: 15
J: TRBJ2-1
size: .
CDR3: CSASVASGGDNEQFF
DNA: TGCAGTGCTAGTGTGGCTAGCGGGGGGGACAATGAGCAGTTCTTC

V: TRBV18
D: TRBD1
length: 14
J: TRBJ1-1
size: .
CDR3: CASSPGQANTEAFF
DNA: TGTGCCAGCTCACCGGGACAGGCCAACACTGAAGCTTTCTTT

V: TRBV2
D: .
length: 14
J: TRBJ1-5
size: .
CDR3: CASRDRFSNQPQHF
DNA: TGTGCCAGCAGAGACAGATTTAGCAATCAGCCCCAGCATTTT

V: TRBV5-1
D: .
length: 15
J: TRBJ1-6
size: .
CDR3: CASSPFSGDPSPLHF
DNA: TGCGCCAGCAGCCCTTTCTCCGGGGATCCTTCACCCCTCCACTTT

V: TRBV21-1
D: .
length: 15
J: TRBJ1-1
size: .
CDR3: CASPQTGSGNTEAFF
DNA: TGTGCCAGCCCCCAAACAGGGTCTGGGAACACTGAAGCTTTCTTT

V: TRBV2
D: TRBD2
length: 16
J: TRBJ2-5
size: .
CDR3: CASTESYGGAMETQYF
DNA: TGTGCCAGCACAGAAAGTTACGGGGGGGCCATGGAGACCCAGTACTTC

V: TRBV18
D: TRBD1
length: 15
J: TRBJ1-2
size: .
CDR3: CASSPGDRVDYGYTF
DNA: TGTGCCAGCTCACCAGGGGACAGGGTCGACTATGGCTACACCTTC

V: TRBV5-1
D: .
length: 14
J: TRBJ1-3
size: .
CDR3: CASSLQGNENTIYF
DNA: TGCGCCAGCAGCCTCCAGGGGAATGAAAACACCATATATTTT

V: TRBV15
D: TRBD1
length: 16
J: TRBJ2-3
size: .
CDR3: CATNKGTGVVRDTQYF
DNA: TGTGCCACTAATAAAGGGACAGGGGTTGTTAGAGATACGCAGTATTTT

V: TRBV27
D: .
length: 13
J: TRBJ2-5
size: .
CDR3: CASSFNRGETQYF
DNA: TGTGCCAGCAGTTTCAATCGCGGGGAGACCCAGTACTTC

V: TRBV7-8
D: TRBD1
length: 14
J: TRBJ1-1
size: .
CDR3: CASSQTGPGTEAFF
DNA: TGTGCCAGCAGCCAGACAGGGCCGGGCACTGAAGCTTTCTTT

V: TRBV19
D: .
length: 14
J: TRBJ1-5
size: few
CDR3: CASKDAVGNQPQHF
DNA: TGTGCCAGTAAAGATGCAGTGGGCAATCAGCCCCAGCATTTT